A single T cell receptor (beta chain) is shown here with its context. What it recognizes is unknown. These data belong to a study of cytomegalovirus exposure and HLA in healthy donors. Study details: A prior study identified approximately 120 million unique TCR beta sequences from some 180 million T cells.

The study's findings and limits: Most TCR sequences showed up rarely, but some public TCRs showed up in many donors.

Use of 60 Vbeta and 13 Jbeta primers characterized the PCR. TCRdb's copy holds only in-frame clones and misses some; the assay was immunoSEQ multiplex PCR. The table has some 150,000 clones, 75% to 80% seen once; the top ten hold 0.85% to 1.4%. From germline, CDR1 is SGHTA and CDR2 FQGNSA. There are 16 residues in the CDR3. V was clipped by 5 bases and J by 4 bases; unmatched bases: 10. Sequenced sample: PBMCs. The chain links TRBV7-2 to TRBJ2-7; 11 bases line up with TRBD1. This TCR was sampled from a male donor in good health and CMV-seronegative. As DNA, the CDR3 is TGTGCCAGCAGCCAATATCCGGGACAGGGGGAATACGAGCAGTACTTC. Translating it yields CASSQYPGQGEYEQYF.